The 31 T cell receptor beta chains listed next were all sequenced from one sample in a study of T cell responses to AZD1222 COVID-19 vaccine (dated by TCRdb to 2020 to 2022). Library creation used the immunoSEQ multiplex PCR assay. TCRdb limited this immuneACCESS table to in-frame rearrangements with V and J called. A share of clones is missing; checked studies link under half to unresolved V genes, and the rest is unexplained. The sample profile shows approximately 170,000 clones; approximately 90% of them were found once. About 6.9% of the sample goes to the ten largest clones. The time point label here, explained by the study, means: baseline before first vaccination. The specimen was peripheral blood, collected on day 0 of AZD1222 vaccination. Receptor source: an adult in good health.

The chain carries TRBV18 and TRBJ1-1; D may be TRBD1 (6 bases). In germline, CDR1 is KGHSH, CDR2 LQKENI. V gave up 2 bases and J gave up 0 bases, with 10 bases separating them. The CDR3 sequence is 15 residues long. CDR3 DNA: TGTGCCAGCTCACCATCGGGGGCAGTGAACACTGAAGCTTTCTTT. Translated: CASSPSGAVNTEAFF.

Here the CDR3 reads CASSRLTGGAGTF. CDR3 nucleotides: TGTGCCAGCAGCCGATTGACAGGGGGCGCCGGCACCTTC. The gene calls are TRBV12-3 or TRBV12-4 and TRBJ1-2; 10 bases are a match to TRBD1. Unmatched junction bases numbered 11, after V lost 6 bases and J lost 13 bases. This CDR3 contains 13 residues.

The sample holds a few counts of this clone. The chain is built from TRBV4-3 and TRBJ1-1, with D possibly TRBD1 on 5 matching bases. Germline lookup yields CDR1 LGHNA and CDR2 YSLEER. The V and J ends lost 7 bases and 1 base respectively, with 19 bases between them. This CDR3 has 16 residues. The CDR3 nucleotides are TGCGCCAGCAAATTAGGGGACCACCGGGGGAACACTGAAGCTTTCTTT. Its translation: CASKLGDHRGNTEAFF.

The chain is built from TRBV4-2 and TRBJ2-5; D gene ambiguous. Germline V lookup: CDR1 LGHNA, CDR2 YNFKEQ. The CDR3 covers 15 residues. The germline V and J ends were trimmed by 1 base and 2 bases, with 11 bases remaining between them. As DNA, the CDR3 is TGTGCCAGCAGCCAAGCATCCCTAGGGCAAGAGACCCAGTACTTC. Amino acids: CASSQASLGQETQYF.

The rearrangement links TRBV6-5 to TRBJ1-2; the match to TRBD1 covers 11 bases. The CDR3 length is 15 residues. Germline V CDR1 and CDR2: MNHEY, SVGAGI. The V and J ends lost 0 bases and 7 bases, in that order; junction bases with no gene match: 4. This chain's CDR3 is CASSYSGQGAGGYTF. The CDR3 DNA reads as TGTGCCAGCAGTTACTCAGGACAGGGGGCGGGTGGCTACACCTTC.

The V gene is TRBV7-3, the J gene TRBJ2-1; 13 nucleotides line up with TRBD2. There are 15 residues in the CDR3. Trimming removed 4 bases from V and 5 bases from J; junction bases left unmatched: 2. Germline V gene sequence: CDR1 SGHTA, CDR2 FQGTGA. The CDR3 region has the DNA TGTGCCAGCAGCTCTGGACTAGCGGGGGACAATGAGCAGTTCTTC. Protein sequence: CASSSGLAGDNEQFF. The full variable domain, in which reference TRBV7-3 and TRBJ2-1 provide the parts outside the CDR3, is GAGVSQTPSNKVTEKGKYVELRCDPISGHTALYWYRQSLGQGPEFLIYFQGTGAADDSGLPNDRFFAVRPEGSVSTLKIQRTERGDSAVYLCASSSGLAGDNEQFFGPGTRLTVL.

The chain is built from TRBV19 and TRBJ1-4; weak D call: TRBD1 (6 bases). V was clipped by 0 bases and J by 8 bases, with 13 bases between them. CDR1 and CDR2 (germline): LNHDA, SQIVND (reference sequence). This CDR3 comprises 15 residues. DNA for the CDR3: TGTGCCAGTAGTATAGAGGGGGCCTCAGGGGAAAAACTGTTTTTT. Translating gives CASSIEGASGEKLFF. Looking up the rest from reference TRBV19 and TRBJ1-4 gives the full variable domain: DGGITQSPKYLFRKEGQNVTLSCEQNLNHDAMYWYRQDPGQGLRLIYYSQIVNDFQKGDIAEGYSVSREKKESFPLTVTSAQKNPTAFYLCASSIEGASGEKLFFGSGTQLSVL.

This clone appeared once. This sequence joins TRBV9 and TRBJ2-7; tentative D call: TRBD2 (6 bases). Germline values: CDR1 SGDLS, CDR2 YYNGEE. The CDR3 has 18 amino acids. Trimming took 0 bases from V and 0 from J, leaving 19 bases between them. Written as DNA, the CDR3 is TGTGCCAGCAGCGTAGGCTATTTGCGGGGCGAAAGCTCCTACGAGCAGTACTTC. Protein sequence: CASSVGYLRGESSYEQYF.

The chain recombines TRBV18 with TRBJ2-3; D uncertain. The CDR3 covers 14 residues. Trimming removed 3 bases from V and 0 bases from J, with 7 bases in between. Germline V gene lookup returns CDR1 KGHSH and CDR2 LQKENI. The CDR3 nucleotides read TGTGCCAGCTCACCGCTGACTAGCACAGATACGCAGTATTTT. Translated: CASSPLTSTDTQYF.

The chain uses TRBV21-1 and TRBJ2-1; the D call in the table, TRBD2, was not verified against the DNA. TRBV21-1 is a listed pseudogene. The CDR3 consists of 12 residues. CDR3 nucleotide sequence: TGTGCCAGCAGCAAATCTCTCTACCGGCAGTTCTTC. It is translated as CASSKSLYRQFF.

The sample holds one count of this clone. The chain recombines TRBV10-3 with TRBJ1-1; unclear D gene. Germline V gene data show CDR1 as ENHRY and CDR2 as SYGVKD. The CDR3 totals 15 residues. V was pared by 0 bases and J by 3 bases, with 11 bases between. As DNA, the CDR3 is TGTGCCATCAGTGAGTCATCGGAAGGGTACACTGAAGCTTTCTTT. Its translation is CAISESSEGYTEAFF.

For the CDR3, the DNA is TGTGCCAGCAGCTTTCAGGGGGGCACAGATACGCAGTATTTT. Amino acid sequence: CASSFQGGTDTQYF. The chain uses TRBV5-4 and TRBJ2-3; 7 positions match TRBD1. V shed 2 bases, J shed 1 base, and the junction held 1 base outside the gene matches. The CDR3 has 14 amino acids. Germline CDR1 reads SGHNT; CDR2 reads YYREEE (reference sequence).

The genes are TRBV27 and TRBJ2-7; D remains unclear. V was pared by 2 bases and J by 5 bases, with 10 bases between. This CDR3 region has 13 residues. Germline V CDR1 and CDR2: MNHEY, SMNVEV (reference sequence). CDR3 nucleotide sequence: TGTGCCAGCAGTTTACGAAATACCGACGAGCAGTACTTC. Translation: CASSLRNTDEQYF.

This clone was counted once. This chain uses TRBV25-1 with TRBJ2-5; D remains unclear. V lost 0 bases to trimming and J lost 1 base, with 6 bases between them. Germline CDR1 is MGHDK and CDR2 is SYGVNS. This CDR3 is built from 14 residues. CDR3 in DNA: TGTGCCAGCAGTGAATACCTCCGCCAAGAGACCCAGTACTTC. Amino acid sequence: CASSEYLRQETQYF.

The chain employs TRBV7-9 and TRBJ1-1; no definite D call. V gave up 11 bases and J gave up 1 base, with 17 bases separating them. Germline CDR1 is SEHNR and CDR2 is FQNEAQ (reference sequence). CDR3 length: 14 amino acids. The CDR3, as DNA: TGTGCCGGGCAGGCAGGCGGAACGAACACTGAAGCTTTCTTT. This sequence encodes CAGQAGGTNTEAFF.

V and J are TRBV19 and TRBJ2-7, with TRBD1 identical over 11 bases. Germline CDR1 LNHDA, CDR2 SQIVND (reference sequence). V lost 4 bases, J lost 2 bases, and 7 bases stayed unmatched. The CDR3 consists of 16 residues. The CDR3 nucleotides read TGTGCCAGTAGTACCCTCCCGGGACAGGGGGCCTACGAGCAGTACTTC. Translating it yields CASSTLPGQGAYEQYF.

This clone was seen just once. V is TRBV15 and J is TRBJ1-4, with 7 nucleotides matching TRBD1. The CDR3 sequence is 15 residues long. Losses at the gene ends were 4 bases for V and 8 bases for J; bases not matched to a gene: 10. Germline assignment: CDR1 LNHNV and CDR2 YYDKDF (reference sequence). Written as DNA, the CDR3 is TGTGCCACCAGCATAGGGTGGGACAGCCAAGAAAAACTGTTTTTT. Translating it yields CATSIGWDSQEKLFF.

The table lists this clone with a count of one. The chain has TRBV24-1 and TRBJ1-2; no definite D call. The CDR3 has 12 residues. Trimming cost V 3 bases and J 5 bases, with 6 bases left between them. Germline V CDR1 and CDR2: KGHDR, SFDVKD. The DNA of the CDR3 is TGTGCCACCAGTGATCCCGGGTATGGCTACACCTTC. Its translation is CATSDPGYGYTF.

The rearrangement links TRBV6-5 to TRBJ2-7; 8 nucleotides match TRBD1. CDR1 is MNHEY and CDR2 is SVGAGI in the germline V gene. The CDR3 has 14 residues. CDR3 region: CATRKGQGYYEQYV. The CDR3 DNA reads TGTGCAACGAGAAAAGGACAGGGATATTACGAGCAGTACGTC.

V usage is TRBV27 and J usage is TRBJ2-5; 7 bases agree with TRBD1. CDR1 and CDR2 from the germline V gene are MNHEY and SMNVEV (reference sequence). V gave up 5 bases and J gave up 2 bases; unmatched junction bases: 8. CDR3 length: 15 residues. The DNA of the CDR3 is TGTGCCAGCAGTGGGTACGACAGGGTGCAAGAGACCCAGTACTTC. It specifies CASSGYDRVQETQYF.

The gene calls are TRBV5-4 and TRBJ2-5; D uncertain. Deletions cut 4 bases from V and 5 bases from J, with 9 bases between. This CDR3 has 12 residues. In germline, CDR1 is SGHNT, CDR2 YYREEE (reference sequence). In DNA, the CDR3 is TGTGCCAGCAGCCTAAGCCAGGAGACCCAGTACTTC. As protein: CASSLSQETQYF.

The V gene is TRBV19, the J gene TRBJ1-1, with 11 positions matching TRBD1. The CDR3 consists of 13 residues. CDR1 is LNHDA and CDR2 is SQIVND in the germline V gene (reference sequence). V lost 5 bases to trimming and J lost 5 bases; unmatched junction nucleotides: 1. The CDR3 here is CASSRDRGTEAFF. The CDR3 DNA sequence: TGTGCCAGTAGTCGGGACAGGGGGACTGAAGCTTTCTTT.

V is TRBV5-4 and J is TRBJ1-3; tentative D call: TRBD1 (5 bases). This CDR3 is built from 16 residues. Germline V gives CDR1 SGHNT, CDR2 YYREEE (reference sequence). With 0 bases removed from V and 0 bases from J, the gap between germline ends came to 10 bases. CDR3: CASSLGTGLSGNTIYF. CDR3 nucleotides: TGTGCCAGCAGCTTGGGTACAGGCCTCTCTGGAAACACCATATATTTT.

The CDR3 loop is CASSQDISLTYNEQFF. The CDR3 bases are TGCGCCAGCAGCCAAGATATCAGCTTGACCTACAATGAGCAGTTCTTC. This rearrangement joins TRBV4-1 to TRBJ2-1; D ambiguous. V lost 0 bases and J lost 2, with 11 bases in between. Germline-derived CDR1 and CDR2 are MGHRA and YSYEKL. The CDR3 contains 16 residues.

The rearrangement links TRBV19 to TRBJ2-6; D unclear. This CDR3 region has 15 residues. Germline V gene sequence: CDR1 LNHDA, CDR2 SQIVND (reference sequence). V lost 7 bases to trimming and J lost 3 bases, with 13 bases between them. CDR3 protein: CASTTAFGGANVLTF. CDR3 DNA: TGTGCCAGTACTACGGCTTTTGGTGGGGCCAACGTCCTGACTTTC. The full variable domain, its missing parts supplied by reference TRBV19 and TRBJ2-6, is DGGITQSPKYLFRKEGQNVTLSCEQNLNHDAMYWYRQDPGQGLRLIYYSQIVNDFQKGDIAEGYSVSREKKESFPLTVTSAQKNPTAFYLCASTTAFGGANVLTFGAGSRLTVL.

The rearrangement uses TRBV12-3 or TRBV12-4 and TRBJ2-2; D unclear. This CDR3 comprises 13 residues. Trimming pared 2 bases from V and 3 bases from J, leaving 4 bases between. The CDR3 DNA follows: TGTGCCAGCAGTTTATTCGACACCGGGGAGCTGTTTTTT. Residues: CASSLFDTGELFF.

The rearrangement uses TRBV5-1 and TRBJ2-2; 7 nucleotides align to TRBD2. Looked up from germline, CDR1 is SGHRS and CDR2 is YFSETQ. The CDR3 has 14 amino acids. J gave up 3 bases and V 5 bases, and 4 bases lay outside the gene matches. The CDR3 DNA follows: TGCGCCAGCAGGCGGGGGTTGGACACCGGGGAGCTGTTTTTT. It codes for CASRRGLDTGELFF.

The CDR3 DNA reads TGTGCCAGCAGCTTATTCCAGCCTTGGAGCACCTCCAAAAACATTCAGTACTTC. It codes for CASSLFQPWSTSKNIQYF. The V gene is TRBV11-2, the J gene TRBJ2-4; D remains ambiguous. Trimming took off 2 bases at V and 2 bases at J, with 19 bases between the two ends. This CDR3 region has 18 residues. Germline lookup yields CDR1 SGHAT and CDR2 FQNNGV.

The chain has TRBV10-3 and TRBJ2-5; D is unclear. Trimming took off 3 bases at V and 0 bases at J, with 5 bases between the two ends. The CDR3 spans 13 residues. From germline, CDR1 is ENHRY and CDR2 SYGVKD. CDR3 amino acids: CAISEGYQETQYF. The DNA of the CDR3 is TGTGCCATCAGTGAAGGGTACCAAGAGACCCAGTACTTC.

The CDR3 here is CASSLAGFYNEQFF. The CDR3 DNA follows: TGCGCCAGCAGCTTGGCCGGGTTTTACAATGAGCAGTTCTTC. The chain is built from TRBV5-1 and TRBJ2-1; D ambiguous. There are 14 residues in the CDR3. Germline V lookup: CDR1 SGHRS, CDR2 YFSETQ. V gave up 0 bases and J gave up 4 bases, with 8 bases separating them. Drawing the rest from reference TRBV5-1 and TRBJ2-1, the complete variable domain is KAGVTQTPRYLIKTRGQQVTLSCSPISGHRSVSWYQQTPGQGLQFLFEYFSETQRNKGNFPGRFSGRQFSNSRSEMNVSTLELGDSALYLCASSLAGFYNEQFFGPGTRLTVL.

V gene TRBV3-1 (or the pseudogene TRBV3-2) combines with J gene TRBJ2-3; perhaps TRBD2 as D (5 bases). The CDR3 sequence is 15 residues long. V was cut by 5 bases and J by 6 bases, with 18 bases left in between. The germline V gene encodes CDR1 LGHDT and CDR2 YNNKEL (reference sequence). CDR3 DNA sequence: TGTGCCAGCAGCATCCCCCGGGGAGACGAGGATACGCAGTATTTT. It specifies CASSIPRGDEDTQYF.